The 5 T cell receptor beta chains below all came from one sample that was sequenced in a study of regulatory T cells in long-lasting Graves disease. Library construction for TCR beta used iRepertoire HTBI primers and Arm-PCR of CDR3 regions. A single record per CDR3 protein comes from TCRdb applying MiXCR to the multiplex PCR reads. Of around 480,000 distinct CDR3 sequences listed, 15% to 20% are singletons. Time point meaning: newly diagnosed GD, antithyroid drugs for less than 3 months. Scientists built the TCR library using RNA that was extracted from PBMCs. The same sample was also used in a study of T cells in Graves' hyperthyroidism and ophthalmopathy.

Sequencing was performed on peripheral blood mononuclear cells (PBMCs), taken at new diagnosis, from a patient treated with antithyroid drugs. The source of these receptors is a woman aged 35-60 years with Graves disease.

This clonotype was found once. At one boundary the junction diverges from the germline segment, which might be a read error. CDR3 bases: TGTGCCAGCGGCTTAGACGGCTATGGCTACACCTTC. Amino acids: CASGLDGYGYTF. This rearrangement joins TRBV7-9 to TRBJ1-2; unclear D gene. Germline V lookup: CDR1 SEHNR, CDR2 FQNEAQ (reference sequence). This CDR3 is 12 amino acids long.

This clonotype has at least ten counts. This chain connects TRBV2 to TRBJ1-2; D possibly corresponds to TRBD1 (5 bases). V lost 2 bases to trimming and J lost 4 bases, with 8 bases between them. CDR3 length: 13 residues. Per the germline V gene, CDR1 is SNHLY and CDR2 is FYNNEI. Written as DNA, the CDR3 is TGTGCCAGCAGTGAACGGGGCCTCTATGGCTACACCTTC. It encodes CASSERGLYGYTF. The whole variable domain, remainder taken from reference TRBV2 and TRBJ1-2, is EPEVTQTPSHQVTQMGQEVILRCVPISNHLYFYWYRQILGQKVEFLVSFYNNEISEKSEIFDDQFSVERPDGSNFTLKIRSTKLEDSAMYFCASSERGLYGYTFGSGTRLTVV.

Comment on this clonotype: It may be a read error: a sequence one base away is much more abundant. The CDR3 nucleotides are TGTGCCACCGCCGGGACAGGCAATCAGCCCCAGCATTTT. This encodes CATAGTGNQPQHF. This chain joins TRBV18 and TRBJ1-5, with 7 positions matching TRBD1. Germline values: CDR1 KGHSH, CDR2 LQKENI. With 10 bases clipped from V and 2 bases from J, the junction kept 5 bases outside the gene matches. The CDR3 extends over 13 amino acids.

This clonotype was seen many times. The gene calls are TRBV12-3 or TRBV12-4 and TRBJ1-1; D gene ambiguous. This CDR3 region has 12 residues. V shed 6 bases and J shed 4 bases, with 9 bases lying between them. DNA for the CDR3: TGTGCCAGCAGCCCTGTATTCACTGAAGCTTTCTTT. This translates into CASSPVFTEAFF.

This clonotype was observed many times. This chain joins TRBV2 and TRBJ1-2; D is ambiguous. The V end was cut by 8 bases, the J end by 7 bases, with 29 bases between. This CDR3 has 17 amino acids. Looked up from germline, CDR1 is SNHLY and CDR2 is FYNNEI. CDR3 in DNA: TGTGCCAGCGTGCAATTACCAGAGGGATTAGGATTGAGTGGCTACACCTTC. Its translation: CASVQLPEGLGLSGYTF.